This T cell receptor (beta chain) was sequenced during a study of T cell responses to AZD1222 COVID-19 vaccine. The repertoire was sequenced with immunoSEQ multiplex PCR; TCRdb's copy has only in-frame clones and lacks some. The sample has over 120,000 clones; 90% to 95% are singletons. CDR1 is MDHEN, CDR2 SYDVKM, per germline. V lost 5 bases to trimming and J lost 1 base, with 30 bases between them. The CDR3 contains 20 residues. This TCR derives from an adult who had recovered from COVID-19. The sequenced sample was peripheral blood, obtained after recovery from COVID-19. The chain recombines TRBV28 with TRBJ2-7; tentatively, D is TRBD2 (7 bases). The chain's CDR3 is CASSQTWGGLGYIPSYEQYF. The CDR3 region has the DNA TGTGCCAGCAGTCAAACCTGGGGGGGCCTTGGTTATATACCGTCCTACGAGCAGTACTTC. The entire variable domain, with the rest obtained from reference TRBV28 and TRBJ2-7, is as follows: DVKVTQSSRYLVKRTGEKVFLECVQDMDHENMFWYRQDPGLGLRLIYFSYDVKMKEKGDIPEGYSVSREKKERFSLILESASTNQTSMYLCASSQTWGGLGYIPSYEQYFGPGTRLTVT.